This TCR beta chain was captured by sequencing in a study of regulatory T cells in long-lasting Graves disease (dated by TCRdb to about 2021). With respect to the entire study: Patients with newly diagnosed Graves' disease had been on antithyroid drugs for under 3 months. This study used TCR sequencing and RNA sequencing of peripheral blood to compare persistent Graves' disease patients against newly diagnosed Graves' disease patients. The study took place in China and was registered as a clinical trial. A total of around 35 samples underwent TCR sequencing, from 13 patients with persistent Graves' disease and roughly 20 patients with newly diagnosed Graves' disease.

Library construction relied on multiplex PCR. Sequencing was performed on an Illumina HiSeq 4000. iRepertoire HTBI primers and Arm-PCR amplification of CDR3 regions were used to construct TCR beta libraries. Gel purification was performed on PCR products prior to sequencing. Per the original workflow: A total of 62 TRBV and some 15 TRBJ segments were identified across samples and were used for gene usage analysis of CDR3 amino acid clonotypes. Filtered high-quality paired reads were merged into contigs using COPE and FqMerger. BLAST was used to align contigs to IMGT TRBV, TRBD and TRBJ reference genes, and CDR3 was defined according to IMGT. Highly expanded clones were defined as clonotypes with a frequency above 0.1%. Shannon entropy served as the measure of repertoire diversity, while the Gini coefficient captured V-J evenness. A clonotype was considered public if more than one individual shared it. TCRdb reworked the public reads: Q25 trimming with fastp, MiXCR clone assembly, productive beta chains retained. Identical CDR3 protein sequences are pooled into one entry, listed with their most common genes and DNA. The V and J calls and clone size come from TCRdb's table, not from the authors' own analysis. The sample data list a few hundred thousand distinct CDR3 sequences, and about 13% of these were observed just once. Roughly a tenth of the sample rests with the top ten.

The time point tag for this specimen amounts to: newly diagnosed GD, antithyroid drugs for less than 3 months. RNA was extracted from PBMCs in TRIzol for both TCR sequencing and RNA sequencing. The diagnosis of Graves' disease was made according to American Thyroid Association guidelines. Recruitment of patients was carried out at an endocrinology department in Xi'an, China. Each patient gave approximately 9 milliliters of peripheral blood, collected in an EDTA anticoagulant tube. PBMCs were isolated by Ficoll Paque Plus density gradient separation without further T cell sorting. An Agilent 2100 Bioanalyzer and agarose gel were used to check RNA quality, and a NanoDrop 2000 was used to measure RNA concentration. This clonotype was picked up many times. Its antigen is still unknown. No quality values exist for individual bases; no much larger clone is one base distant. Results and caveats for the whole study, not just this receptor: The study examined only peripheral blood because the primary lesion, thyroid tissue, could not be accessed. Sequencing and analysis were limited to the TCR beta chain. The small sample size was acknowledged by the authors as a limitation that may reduce accuracy. Compared with newly diagnosed patients, patients with persistent Graves' disease had lower TCR Shannon entropy and fewer highly expanded clones, which suggests clonal expansion. A larger number of public clonotypes was shared among persistent patients (around 3,000) than among newly diagnosed patients (around 870).

The same specimen was also included in a second study, on T cells in Graves' hyperthyroidism and ophthalmopathy. As noted in the second study: A patient counted as having stable Graves' hyperthyroidism if no progression to ophthalmopathy occurred over 18 months of follow-up. Hyperthyroidism patients were newly diagnosed, with disease duration under 2 months, and aged 18 to 65 years. Patients with uncontrolled infections, other autoimmune diseases, pregnancy or lactation were excluded. Diagnoses were established on the basis of clinical symptoms, serum thyroxine and TRAb, thyroid ultrasound, and orbital computed tomography. A first-round RT-PCR of the TCR CDR3 used the HTBI primer set with the Qiagen OneStep RT-PCR kit. Most expanded thyroid clonotypes (frequency above 0.001) were also found in blood, which suggests that blood repertoires may mirror thyroid immune responses. In cross-validation, a model built on a 13 V-J signature told ophthalmopathy apart from stable hyperthyroidism with approximately 90% sensitivity and approximately 84% specificity, and in testing the same model reached 80%/75%. During validation, the model predicted progression to ophthalmopathy a median of roughly six months ahead of onset, with more than 60% sensitivity and 72.22% specificity. A discovery cohort of about 96 patients, about 40 with Graves' ophthalmopathy and approximately 55 with stable Graves' hyperthyroidism, was used to find distinguishing TCR V-J signatures. Whether ophthalmopathy could be predicted prospectively was tested in an independent validation cohort made up of approximately 19 hyperthyroidism patients plus 17 patients who later progressed to ophthalmopathy. The 100 or so discovery patients were divided at random into training and test sets in a 7:3 ratio. In addition, the study compared T-cell repertoires in thyroid tissue and in blood from a handful of Graves' hyperthyroidism patients. Following sampling, methimazole starting at 30 mg daily was given to hyperthyroidism patients, and high-dose intravenous methylprednisolone was given to ophthalmopathy patients. The libraries were constructed in a second round of multiplex PCR and then size-selected and purified. Sequencing of the libraries was done on an Illumina HiSeq2000 using paired-end 100 bp reads. SOAPnuke was used to process the raw data, removing reads that contained adapters or uncalled bases, had a mean Phred below 15, or lacked an exact match to the constant primer or identifier. High-quality paired reads were merged with COPE v1.2.5, and unique nucleotide sequences were defined as clonotypes. MiTCR v1.1 was used to align the clonotypes against IMGT TRBV, TRBD and TRBJ reference segments. Analysis was restricted to V-J combinations with a frequency above 0.0001, which covered approximately 99% of repertoires. The TCS score was defined as the ratio of F50 (clonal expansion) to E x V (chaos), calculated using BLOSUM62-based TCRdist between CDR3 peptides within each V-J. Welch's t-statistics and random forest reduced 500 to 650 V-J features to around 14, which were used in a naive Bayes classifier (R e1071). Sample size was not statistically predetermined, and investigators were not blinded to group allocation. The paper describes TCR Vbeta CDR3 sequencing of 140 or so peripheral blood samples, made up of about 41 ophthalmopathy patients, around 73 hyperthyroidism patients and 17 progressor patients.

This TCR came from a man younger than 40 with Graves disease. Donor details come from another sample of the same person, matched by shared clones. Sequenced material: peripheral blood mononuclear cells (PBMCs), taken at new diagnosis, from a patient treated with antithyroid drugs.

The DNA sequence is given as TGTGCCAGCAGCATAAACAGTGGGAACACTGAAGCTTTCTTT. The translation is CASSINSGNTEAFF. The V and J genes are TRBV7-9 and TRBJ1-1; the D segment cannot be called with confidence. Deletion took 5 bases off V and 1 base off J, with a span of 11 bases between the germline ends. The CDR3, cysteine through phenylalanine, is 14 amino acids long. Left in the record is the CDR3 DNA by itself, 42 bases read in frame from the first base. According to the germline V gene (reference sequence), CDR1 reads SEHNR and CDR2 reads FQNEAQ.